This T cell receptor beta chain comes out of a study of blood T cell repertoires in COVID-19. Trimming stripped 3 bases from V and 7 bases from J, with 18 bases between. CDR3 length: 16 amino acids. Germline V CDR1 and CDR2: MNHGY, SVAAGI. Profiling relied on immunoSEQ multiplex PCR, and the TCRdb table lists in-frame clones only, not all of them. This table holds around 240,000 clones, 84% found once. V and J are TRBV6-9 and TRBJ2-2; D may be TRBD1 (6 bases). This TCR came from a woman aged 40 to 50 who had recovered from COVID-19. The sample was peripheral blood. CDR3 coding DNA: TGTGCCAGCAGTTACAAGAGGGACACTAGATACGGGGAGCTGTTTTTT. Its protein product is CASSYKRDTRYGELFF.